The TCR beta chain described here comes from a study of blood T cell repertoires in COVID-19. Study-level background: Samples of COVID-19 (acute and convalescent) were obtained from the United States, Italy and Spain.

V was shortened by 0 bases and J by 3 bases, with 14 bases between the two germline ends. The CDR3 extends over 16 amino acids. The germline gives CDR1 MNHEY, CDR2 SVGAGI. In the authors' methods: Amplifying reference gene primers gave estimates of nucleated cell counts. TCRdb keeps only in-frame clones here, not all; method: immunoSEQ multiplex PCR. That table supplies the V and J calls and clone size; D and trimming were determined from the DNA. In the table there are about 150,000 clones, approximately 80% of which are singletons. The specimen was peripheral blood. J is TRBJ1-2 and V is TRBV6-5; D might be TRBD1 (6 bases). This clonotype originated in a woman between 45 and 60 years old with acute or convalescent COVID-19. The CDR3 nucleotides are TGTGCCAGCAGTTACTCAGGCACAGGGATCGACTATGGCTACACCTTC. This encodes CASSYSGTGIDYGYTF.